The 30 T cell receptor beta chains below were found in one sample sequenced in a study of tumor-infiltrating lymphocytes in primary liver carcinoma. The researchers obtained blood RNA from unsorted whole blood and also extracted germline DNA. TCR beta cDNA came from 400 to 500 ng total RNA, primed with a constant-region primer. Three nested multiplex PCR rounds of slightly modified ARM-PCR generated TCR beta libraries. For around 10 cycles apiece, the opening two PCR rounds ran with TRBV1-TRBV30 forward primers and a C-beta reverse primer. TCRdb re-called the multiplex PCR reads through MiXCR, storing one row per CDR3 protein. The table has a few hundred thousand distinct CDR3 sequences, around three fifths seen once; the top ten hold approximately 15%. Sequencing was done on a sample of peripheral blood. Every receptor here comes from a woman in her thirties with primary liver carcinoma and hepatitis B virus infection.

The CDR3 here is CASSSMDGANIQYF. The CDR3 coding sequence is TGTGCCAGCAGCTCGATGGACGGGGCCAACATTCAGTACTTC. The rearrangement uses TRBV7-3 and TRBJ2-4; D possibly uses TRBD1 or TRBD2 (5 bases each). V lost 4 bases, J lost 7 bases, and 14 bases lay in between. The germline V gene encodes CDR1 SGHTA and CDR2 FQGTGA. This CDR3 contains 14 residues.

As regards this clonotype: Sequence at one end of the junction differs from germline and may be a read error. The chain joins TRBV12-3 or TRBV12-4 to TRBJ1-1; 8 positions match TRBD1. This CDR3 comprises 15 residues. CDR3 in amino acids: CASKGQGASRTEVFF. The CDR3 nucleotides read TGTGCCAGCAAAGGGCAGGGGGCAAGTAGGACTGAAGTTTTCTTT.

The V call is TRBV12-3 or TRBV12-4, the J call TRBJ2-2; TRBD2 matches 11 bases. Trimming cost V 6 bases and J 3 bases; bases outside gene matches: 6. The CDR3 sequence is 16 residues long. This CDR3 is CASSKTSGSYTGELFF. In DNA form, the CDR3 reads TGTGCCAGCAGCAAAACTAGCGGGAGTTACACCGGGGAGCTGTTTTTT.

The chain combines TRBV6-1 with TRBJ2-1; weak D call: TRBD2 (6 bases). The germline gives CDR1 MNHNS, CDR2 SASEGT. The CDR3 contains 15 residues. The V end was cut by 6 bases, the J end by 5 bases, with 17 bases between. CDR3 DNA sequence: TGTGCCAGCAGCGTCGGACTAACGCCCGACAATGAGCAGTTCTTC. Protein: CASSVGLTPDNEQFF.

To note about this clonotype: Just one base apart from a much larger clone, this may be a read error. The chain links TRBV29-1 to TRBJ1-1; D not certain. The CDR3 totals 11 residues. Germline V gene lookup returns CDR1 SQVTM and CDR2 ANQGSEA. The CDR3 DNA reads TGCAGCGTTGTGGTTCACACTGAAGCTCTCTTT. Translating it yields CSVVVHTEALF. The full variable domain, its missing parts supplied by reference TRBV29-1 and TRBJ1-1, is SAVISQKPSRDICQRGTSLTIQCQVDSQVTMMFWYRQQPGQSLTLIATANQGSEATYESGFVIDKFPISRPNLTFSTLTVSNMSPEDSSIYLCSVVVHTEALFGQGTRLTVV.

In the case of this clonotype: A much larger clone differs by one base, so this may be a read error. V gene TRBV6-5 combines with J gene TRBJ2-5; either TRBD1 or TRBD2 may fit D (5 bases each). The CDR3 is 13 amino acids. V lost 7 bases and J lost 7, with 16 bases in between. The germline V gene has CDR1 MNHEY and CDR2 SVGAGI. In DNA form, the CDR3 reads TGTGCCAGCATTGACAGTCTACGGGGGACCCAGTACTTC. It yields the protein CASIDSLRGTQYF.

This clonotype is a singleton in its sample. Being one base from a much bigger clone, this may be a read error. V and J are TRBV6-1 and TRBJ2-4, with D tentatively TRBD1 (6 bases). The CDR3 consists of 14 residues. The germline V gene has CDR1 MNHNS and CDR2 SASEGT. The CDR3 reads CASSERGTKNIQHF. The CDR3 DNA follows: TGTGCCAGCAGTGAAAGGGGGACCAAAAACATTCAGCACTTC.

This clonotype was seen repeatedly, ten times or more. This rearrangement joins TRBV11-2 to TRBJ2-7; a weak D match, TRBD1 (6 bases). Germline loops: CDR1 SGHAT, CDR2 FQNNGV. The CDR3 has 15 residues. V was clipped by 5 bases and J by 2 bases, with 16 bases between them. The CDR3 sequence is CASSRSLDSPYEQYF. In DNA, the CDR3 is TGTGCCAGCAGCCGGTCGTTGGACAGTCCCTACGAGCAGTACTTC.

In regard to this clonotype: A much larger clone lies a single base off, so this may be a read error. DNA for the CDR3: TGCAGCGGCAGGGGGACGGCCGGGGGCTACAACTTC. Translating gives CSGRGTAGGYNF. The chain carries TRBV29-1 and TRBJ1-2; 7 bases line up with TRBD1. This CDR3 has 12 amino acids. The germline V gene has CDR1 SQVTM and CDR2 ANQGSEA.

The chain uses TRBV13 and TRBJ2-7, with 14 bases lining up with TRBD2. J gave up 6 bases and V 5 bases, and 6 bases lay outside the gene matches. Germline V CDR1 and CDR2: PRHDT, FYEKMQ (reference sequence). There are 15 residues in the CDR3. The CDR3 coding sequence is TGTGCCAGCAGCCGGCCGGGACTAGCGGGAGCCGAGCAGTACTTC. It codes for CASSRPGLAGAEQYF.

This clonotype was seen many times. The chain has TRBV4-3 and TRBJ2-1; D gene unclear. The V gene's germline CDR1 is LGHNA and CDR2 YSLEER. CDR3 size: 18 residues. V was shortened by 1 base and J by 0 bases, with 16 bases between the two germline ends. The CDR3 here is CASSQGLARTSSYNEQFF. The CDR3 coding sequence is TGCGCCAGCAGCCAAGGACTGGCTAGAACGAGCTCCTACAATGAGCAGTTCTTC.

As regards this clonotype: Germline and junction disagree at one end, which may indicate a read error. This rearrangement joins TRBV29-1 to TRBJ2-1; 12 bases fit TRBD2. CDR1 is SQVTM, CDR2 ANQGSEA, per germline. CDR3 length: 15 amino acids. The CDR3 region is CSVGTSGNSYNGQFF. The DNA for the CDR3 is TGCAGCGTTGGGACTAGCGGGAACTCCTACAATGGGCAGTTCTTC.

The chain employs TRBV28 and TRBJ2-2; D call uncertain. The CDR3 loop spans 14 amino acids. Looked up from germline, CDR1 is MDHEN and CDR2 is SYDVKM. Trimming took off 3 bases at V and 6 bases at J, with 11 bases between the two ends. CDR3 protein: CASSFGAVAGELFF. The CDR3 DNA sequence: TGTGCCAGCAGTTTTGGTGCGGTAGCCGGGGAGCTGTTTTTT.

On this clonotype: Given a much more abundant clone one base away, this may be a read error. The gene calls are TRBV6-1 and TRBJ2-1; D unresolved. Germline CDR1 MNHNS, CDR2 SASEGT. V was shortened by 6 bases and J by 9 bases, with 18 bases between the two germline ends. The CDR3 length is 14 residues. CDR3: CASRPGHTRIEQFF. The CDR3 nucleotides are TGTGCCAGCAGACCGGGCCACACGCGGATTGAGCAGTTCTTC.

This clonotype came up once. Being one base from a much bigger clone, this may be a read error. In this CDR3 the conserved last residue, phenylalanine or tryptophan, is missing, so a read error is likely. This chain links TRBV7-8 with TRBJ2-7; D remains ambiguous. Germline-derived CDR1 and CDR2 are SGHVS and FQNEAQ. V lost 2 bases and J 7 bases, leaving 18 bases between the germline ends. This CDR3 is 15 amino acids long. CDR3 region: CASSLTADATLEQYL. The CDR3 region has the DNA TGTGCCAGCAGCTTAACGGCGGACGCAACCCTGGAGCAGTACCTC.

This clonotype was seen a single time. A much bigger clone sits one base away, suggesting this may be a read error. The conserved final phenylalanine or tryptophan is absent from the CDR3, which likely points to a read error. The chain employs TRBV6-5 and TRBJ1-2, with TRBD1 matching 7 bases. V gave up 10 bases and J gave up 7 bases; unmatched junction bases: 9. From germline, CDR1 is MNHEY and CDR2 SVGAGI. The CDR3 is 12 amino acids. The chain's CDR3 is CATTPQGGGYTS. CDR3 nucleotides: TGTGCCACTACACCTCAGGGGGGTGGCTACACCTCC.

Comments on this clonotype: Since a much larger clone is just one base distant, this may be a read error. This sequence joins TRBV12-3 or TRBV12-4 and TRBJ1-5; D gene uncertain. The CDR3 has 13 amino acids. The germline V and J ends were trimmed by 7 bases and 3 bases, with 10 bases remaining between them. The DNA of the CDR3 is TGTGCCAGCAACCCTAATGACAATCAGCCCCAGCATTTT. Translating it yields CASNPNDNQPQHF.

This clonotype occurred many times. The chain joins TRBV6-1 to TRBJ1-5; 8 bases align to TRBD1. Germline values: CDR1 MNHNS, CDR2 SASEGT. J gave up 3 bases and V 6 bases, and 4 bases lay outside the gene matches. The CDR3 totals 14 residues. Written as DNA, the CDR3 is TGTGCCAGCAGAGCAGGGGGCCTCAATCAGCCCCAGCATTTT. It encodes CASRAGGLNQPQHF.

This chain links TRBV5-6 with TRBJ2-3; the D call may be TRBD1 or TRBD2 (5 bases each). V lost 0 bases and J lost 8, with 16 bases in between. Germline CDR1 reads SGHDT; CDR2 reads YYEEEE. The CDR3 consists of 15 residues. The CDR3 sequence is CASSLGSGRLATQYF. Written as DNA, the CDR3 is TGTGCCAGCAGCTTGGGGTCGGGACGGCTCGCTACGCAGTATTTT.

This clonotype is a singleton in its sample. A read error may be the cause here, since a much bigger clone is one base away. J is TRBJ1-1 and V is TRBV4-1; TRBD1 might be the D (6 bases). The CDR3 covers 18 residues. Germline CDR1 and CDR2: MGHRA and YSYEKL. CDR3 sequence (DNA): TGCGCCAGCAGCCAAGAAGGCTTGCAATGGGACATGAACACTGGAGCTTTCTTT. It codes for CASSQEGLQWDMNTGAFF.

Details on this clonotype: It may be a read error: a sequence one base away is much more abundant. The chain is built from TRBV6-1 and TRBJ2-2, with 11 positions matching TRBD2. The CDR3 runs 17 residues. Germline loops: CDR1 MNHNS, CDR2 SASEGT. As DNA, the CDR3 is TGTACCAGCAGTGAAGCGAGACTAGCGGGGAAGTACGGGGAGCTGTTTTTT. Protein sequence: CTSSEARLAGKYGELFF.

The rearrangement links TRBV30 to TRBJ2-1; the match to TRBD1 covers 9 bases. Looked up from germline, CDR1 is GTSNPN and CDR2 is SVGIG (reference sequence). Losses at the gene ends were 5 bases for V and 6 bases for J; bases not matched to a gene: 5. The CDR3 has 13 amino acids. The CDR3 nucleotides are TGTGCCTGGGCGGGACAGGGCCTCAATGAGCAGTTCTTC. It is translated as CAWAGQGLNEQFF.

The J gene is TRBJ2-5, the V gene TRBV5-1; 9 positions agree with TRBD2. With the DNA end fitting TRBJ2-1 better, the J assignment may be wrong. Germline CDR1 reads SGHRS; CDR2 reads YFSETQ. The CDR3 runs to 17 residues. Here the CDR3 DNA reads TGCGCCAGCAGCTTGACCCCGGGTAGCGGGAGTTCAGAGACCCAGTTCTTC. Translation gives CASSLTPGSGSSETQFF.

On this clonotype: A much larger clone sits a single nucleotide away, making a read error possible. The J gene is TRBJ1-1, the V gene TRBV6-5; weak D call: TRBD1 (6 bases). The V end lost 7 bases, the J end lost 4 bases, and 16 bases lay between the germline ends. CDR1 and CDR2 (germline): MNHEY, SVGAGI. The CDR3 loop spans 14 amino acids. Here the CDR3 reads CASKTPRGGTEAFF. The CDR3 DNA reads as TGTGCCAGCAAGACTCCCAGGGGAGGCACTGAAGCTTTCTTT.

This clonotype appeared a few times. J is TRBJ2-1 and V is TRBV7-9, with D hard to call. The germline V gene encodes CDR1 SEHNR and CDR2 FQNEAQ (reference sequence). This CDR3 has 14 amino acids. Trimming shortened V by 4 bases and J by 6 bases, and 13 bases separated the two germline ends. The CDR3 region has the DNA TGTGCCAGCAGCTCCCTGACTTATGGCAATGAGCAGTTCTTC. The encoded protein is CASSSLTYGNEQFF.

This clonotype was seen many times. The chain combines TRBV12-3 or TRBV12-4 with TRBJ1-1; D is ambiguous. V was pared by 1 base and J by 10 bases, with 16 bases between. There are 14 residues in the CDR3. The CDR3 region is CASSLGSGRGSAFF. For the CDR3, the DNA is TGTGCCAGCAGTTTAGGGTCCGGCCGAGGGTCAGCTTTCTTT.

V gene TRBV5-4 combines with J gene TRBJ2-5; D is uncertain. Germline V gene lookup returns CDR1 SGHNT and CDR2 YYREEE (reference sequence). The CDR3 runs to 13 residues. V lost 0 bases and J 2 bases, leaving 5 bases between the germline ends. As DNA, the CDR3 is TGTGCCAGCAGCTTGGAACAGCAAGAGACCCAGTACTTC. Its translation is CASSLEQQETQYF.

Turning to this clonotype: The conserved final phenylalanine or tryptophan is absent from the CDR3, which likely points to a read error. The chain joins TRBV28 to TRBJ1-2; 8 bases map to TRBD1. Germline CDR1 is MDHEN and CDR2 is SYDVKM. This CDR3 is built from 14 residues. Unmatched junction bases numbered 12, after V lost 7 bases and J lost 8 bases. The CDR3 sequence is CASNSRGRGSGYTL. The CDR3 nucleotides read TGTGCCAGCAACTCCAGGGGGCGCGGGAGCGGCTACACCCTC.

This clonotype appeared many times. The rearrangement uses TRBV11-1 and TRBJ2-1; TRBD2 agrees at 8 bases. The CDR3 extends over 15 amino acids. The V gene end was trimmed by 5 bases and the J gene end by 5 bases; junction bases not matched to a gene: 8. Looked up from germline, CDR1 is SGHAT and CDR2 is FQDESV (reference sequence). The CDR3 loop reads CASSPEGREDNEQFF. DNA of the CDR3: TGTGCCAGCAGCCCCGAGGGGCGGGAGGACAATGAGCAGTTCTTC.

This rearrangement joins TRBV19 to TRBJ2-7; a weak D match, TRBD2 (6 bases). Germline CDR1 reads LNHDA; CDR2 reads SQIVND (reference sequence). The CDR3 has 14 amino acids. The V gene lost 0 bases and the J gene lost 2 bases, with 8 bases spanning the gap. DNA of the CDR3: TGTGCCAGTAGTATAGACGGCGGGACCTACGAGCAGTACTTC. This codes for CASSIDGGTYEQYF.